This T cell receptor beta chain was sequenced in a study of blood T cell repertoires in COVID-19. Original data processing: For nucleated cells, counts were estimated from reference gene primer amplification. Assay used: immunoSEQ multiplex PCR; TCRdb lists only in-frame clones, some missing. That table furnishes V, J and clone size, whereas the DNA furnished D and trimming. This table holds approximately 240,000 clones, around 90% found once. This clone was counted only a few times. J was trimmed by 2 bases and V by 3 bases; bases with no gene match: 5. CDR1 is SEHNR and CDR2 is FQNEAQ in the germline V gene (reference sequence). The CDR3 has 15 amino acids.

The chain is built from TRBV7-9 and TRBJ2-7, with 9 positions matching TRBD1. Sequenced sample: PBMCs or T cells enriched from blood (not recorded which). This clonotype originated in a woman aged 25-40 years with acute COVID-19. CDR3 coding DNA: TGTGCCAGCAGCTTCAACAGGGGGCGAACCTACGAGCAGTACTTC. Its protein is CASSFNRGRTYEQYF.